Each of the 29 T cell receptor beta chains below was sequenced from the same sample in a study of cytomegalovirus exposure and HLA in healthy donors. PCR involved 60 Vbeta and 13 Jbeta primers. Produced via immunoSEQ multiplex PCR; TCRdb's table is partial and in-frame only. This repertoire shows 150,000 to 200,000 clones, about 88% found once; its top ten account for about 0.24%. Sequenced input: PBMCs. All receptors come from a girl in the first two years of life in good health and CMV-seronegative.

This chain uses TRBV7-2 with TRBJ2-7; TRBD2 matches at 8 bases. Germline CDR1 is SGHTA and CDR2 is FQGNSA. Trimming removed 4 bases from V and 5 bases from J; junction bases left unmatched: 4. There are 13 residues in the CDR3. The CDR3 spells CASSSSSGDEQYF. CDR3 in DNA: TGTGCCAGCAGCTCCAGTAGCGGGGACGAGCAGTACTTC.

The chain combines TRBV5-1 with TRBJ1-6; 7 bases match TRBD1. This CDR3 is 15 amino acids long. Germline assignment: CDR1 SGHRS and CDR2 YFSETQ. V lost 4 bases, J lost 7 bases, and 8 bases stayed unmatched. The CDR3 here is CASSTSTGVNSPLHF. The CDR3 DNA follows: TGCGCCAGCAGCACTTCTACAGGGGTAAATTCACCCCTCCACTTT.

The chain employs TRBV30 and TRBJ1-2; 7 nucleotides match TRBD1. Per germline, CDR1 GTSNPN and CDR2 SVGIG (reference sequence). J was trimmed by 3 bases and V by 7 bases; bases with no gene match: 20. The CDR3 is made up of 17 amino acids. For the CDR3, the DNA is TGTGCCTTGGGACCGACAGGGACCTATACAGAGCACTATGGCTACACCTTC. It specifies CALGPTGTYTEHYGYTF.

The chain is built from TRBV19 and TRBJ1-5; D may be TRBD1 (6 bases). V lost 6 bases and J 5 bases, leaving 17 bases between the germline ends. This CDR3 is 15 amino acids long. Germline assignment: CDR1 LNHDA and CDR2 SQIVND (reference sequence). CDR3 nucleotides: TGTGCCAGTAGACCGGGGCAGGGGATCTATCAGCCCCAGCATTTT. Protein: CASRPGQGIYQPQHF.

V usage is TRBV9 and J usage is TRBJ2-2; D is unclear. The V and J ends lost 0 bases and 6 bases respectively, with 12 bases between them. The CDR3 is 15 residues long. CDR1 SGDLS and CDR2 YYNGEE come from the germline V gene. The chain's CDR3 is CASSVGLAVAGELFF. The CDR3 DNA is TGTGCCAGCAGCGTAGGGTTGGCAGTCGCCGGGGAGCTGTTTTTT.

V usage is TRBV7-2 and J usage is TRBJ2-2; D call uncertain. Germline V gene lookup returns CDR1 SGHTA and CDR2 FQGNSA. The CDR3 extends over 13 amino acids. V was trimmed by 5 bases and J by 6 bases, leaving 10 bases between them. Here the CDR3 DNA reads TGTGCCAGCAGCCCACGGGTGGCCGGGGAGCTGTTTTTT. This encodes CASSPRVAGELFF.

The V call is TRBV10-3, the J call TRBJ2-3; no clear D. The CDR3 spans 11 residues. V was trimmed by 6 bases and J by 6 bases, leaving 7 bases between them. Germline CDR1 reads ENHRY; CDR2 reads SYGVKD. The CDR3, as DNA: TGTGCCATCAGGGTAGAGGATACGCAGTATTTT. This encodes CAIRVEDTQYF.

The chain joins TRBV25-1 to TRBJ1-6; 8 nucleotides agree with TRBD1. Looked up from germline, CDR1 is MGHDK and CDR2 is SYGVNS. The CDR3 runs to 14 residues. V lost 7 bases, J lost 7 bases, and 6 bases stayed unmatched. The CDR3 reads CASTGQGSNSPLHF. The CDR3 region has the DNA TGTGCCAGCACTGGACAGGGTTCGAATTCACCCCTCCACTTT.

This clone has only one observation. The CDR3 nucleotides are TGTGCCAGCAGCTTTAGCGGGGGGGCCTACGAGCAGTACTTC. Translation gives CASSFSGGAYEQYF. The chain links TRBV7-9 to TRBJ2-7, with TRBD2 matching 11 bases. The CDR3 is 14 amino acids. Unmatched junction bases numbered 0, after V lost 3 bases and J lost 2 bases. CDR1 is SEHNR and CDR2 is FQNEAQ in the germline V gene (reference sequence).

The V and J genes are TRBV5-4 and TRBJ2-7, with TRBD1 matching 7 bases. Germline CDR1 reads SGHNT; CDR2 reads YYREEE (reference sequence). V shed 0 bases and J 5 bases; nucleotides not matched to a gene: 11. This CDR3 contains 16 residues. CDR3 nucleotides: TGTGCCAGCAGCTTGGGCCCGACAGGGCCAATGGACGAGCAGTACTTC. Residues: CASSLGPTGPMDEQYF.

The rearrangement uses TRBV14 and TRBJ2-1, with 7 bases lining up with TRBD2. Trimming took 4 bases from V and 3 from J; bases not matched to a gene: 6. Germline assignment: CDR1 SGHDN and CDR2 FVKESK. The CDR3 loop spans 15 amino acids. For the CDR3, the DNA is TGTGCCAGCAGCCGAAAACTAGCGCTCTACAATGAGCAGTTCTTC. Encoded protein: CASSRKLALYNEQFF. The full variable domain, completed using reference TRBV14 and TRBJ2-1, is EAGVTQFPSHSVIEKGQTVTLRCDPISGHDNLYWYRRVMGKEIKFLLHFVKESKQDESGMPNNRFLAERTGGTYSTLKVQPAELEDSGVYFCASSRKLALYNEQFFGPGTRLTVL.

This sequence joins TRBV5-1 and TRBJ2-3, with 7 bases aligning to TRBD2. CDR3 length: 17 amino acids. Germline V lookup: CDR1 SGHRS, CDR2 YFSETQ. Germline trimming cut 4 bases from V and 0 bases from J; bases unmatched to any gene: 11. The CDR3 spells CASSPSRSGASTDTQYF. The CDR3 DNA reads as TGCGCCAGCAGCCCATCCAGAAGCGGGGCGAGCACAGATACGCAGTATTTT.

This chain uses TRBV4-1 with TRBJ1-2; D unclear. Germline V gene sequence: CDR1 MGHRA, CDR2 YSYEKL. This CDR3 region has 14 residues. With 1 base removed from V and 2 bases from J, the gap between germline ends came to 8 bases. The CDR3 DNA is TGCGCCAGCAGCCAAGCCACCGGGAACTATGGCTACACCTTC. Protein: CASSQATGNYGYTF.

The chain links TRBV5-1 to TRBJ1-1; D not resolved. The CDR3 has 16 residues. Germline V gene sequence: CDR1 SGHRS, CDR2 YFSETQ. V was clipped by 0 bases and J by 5 bases, with 17 bases between them. The CDR3 DNA is TGCGCCAGCAGCTTGGCTACGCGTTCCACCCCAACTGAAGCTTTCTTT. The encoded protein is CASSLATRSTPTEAFF. The complete variable domain, with remaining parts taken from reference TRBV5-1 and TRBJ1-1, reads KAGVTQTPRYLIKTRGQQVTLSCSPISGHRSVSWYQQTPGQGLQFLFEYFSETQRNKGNFPGRFSGRQFSNSRSEMNVSTLELGDSALYLCASSLATRSTPTEAFFGQGTRLTVV.

In this sample, this clone turned up once. This chain connects TRBV30 to TRBJ1-5; the match to TRBD1 covers 9 bases. The CDR3 runs 15 residues. Germline lookup yields CDR1 GTSNPN and CDR2 SVGIG (reference sequence). Losses at the gene ends were 0 bases for V and 5 bases for J; bases not matched to a gene: 5. The CDR3 region has the DNA TGTGCCTGGAGTGTAGGGACAGGGATATATCAGCCCCAGCATTTT. Protein product: CAWSVGTGIYQPQHF.

The gene calls are TRBV11-1 and TRBJ1-3, with a weak D call TRBD1 (6 bases). Trimming removed 4 bases from V and 2 bases from J, with 9 bases in between. The CDR3 is made up of 14 amino acids. From germline, CDR1 is SGHAT and CDR2 FQDESV (reference sequence). Written as DNA, the CDR3 is TGTGCCAGCAGCTACACAGGGACTGGAAACACCATATATTTT. Amino acids: CASSYTGTGNTIYF.

The chain recombines TRBV5-5 with TRBJ2-2, with unresolved D. Germline V gene data show CDR1 as SGHKS and CDR2 as YYEKEE (reference sequence). Trimming cost V 0 bases and J 7 bases, with 4 bases left between them. The CDR3 contains 12 residues. The CDR3 bases are TGTGCCAGCAGCTTGGATCTCGGGGAGCTGTTTTTT. This gives the protein CASSLDLGELFF.

The V gene is TRBV4-3, the J gene TRBJ2-3; 8 bases align to TRBD2. Germline assignment: CDR1 LGHNA and CDR2 YSLEER. There are 16 residues in the CDR3. The V gene end was trimmed by 1 base and the J gene end by 3 bases; junction bases not matched to a gene: 6. The CDR3 is CASSQVSSGTTDTQYF. The CDR3 DNA sequence: TGCGCCAGCAGCCAAGTCAGTAGCGGGACAACAGATACGCAGTATTTT.

The chain joins TRBV7-9 to TRBJ2-1; D unresolved. In germline, CDR1 is SEHNR, CDR2 FQNEAQ (reference sequence). This CDR3 contains 13 residues. The germline V and J ends were trimmed by 5 bases and 9 bases, with 14 bases remaining between them. The CDR3 is CASSPGPLGEQFF. DNA for the CDR3: TGTGCCAGCAGCCCAGGTCCTTTGGGTGAGCAGTTCTTC.

The chain links TRBV29-1 to TRBJ2-5, with no clear D. The V and J ends lost 3 bases and 4 bases respectively, with 12 bases between them. There are 13 residues in the CDR3. CDR1 is SQVTM and CDR2 is ANQGSEA in the germline V gene. CDR3 nucleotide sequence: TGCAGCGTTGATGAGGATTGGCGAGAGACCCAGTACTTC. Protein product: CSVDEDWRETQYF.

This chain connects TRBV2 to TRBJ2-1; TRBD1 matches at 9 bases. V was pared by 8 bases and J by 7 bases, with 12 bases of the junction left unmatched. This CDR3 comprises 15 residues. From germline, CDR1 is SNHLY and CDR2 FYNNEI. The CDR3 sequence: CASGPDRGSFNEQFF. CDR3 bases: TGTGCCAGCGGCCCGGACAGGGGAAGTTTTAATGAGCAGTTCTTC. The variable domain in full, with the rest retrieved from reference TRBV2 and TRBJ2-1, is EPEVTQTPSHQVTQMGQEVILRCVPISNHLYFYWYRQILGQKVEFLVSFYNNEISEKSEIFDDQFSVERPDGSNFTLKIRSTKLEDSAMYFCASGPDRGSFNEQFFGPGTRLTVL.

This chain links TRBV7-9 with TRBJ2-1, with 10 bases fitting TRBD2. CDR1 and CDR2 from the germline V gene are SEHNR and FQNEAQ (reference sequence). This CDR3 has 16 amino acids. The V and J ends lost 1 base and 4 bases, in that order; junction bases with no gene match: 4. The CDR3 DNA reads TGTGCCAGCAGCTTAGAATCTAGCGGGAGATACAATGAGCAGTTCTTC. This codes for CASSLESSGRYNEQFF.

The rearrangement links TRBV27 to TRBJ2-1; tentatively, D is TRBD2 (5 bases). CDR1 is MNHEY and CDR2 is SMNVEV in the germline V gene (reference sequence). Trimming stripped 4 bases from V and 2 bases from J, with 15 bases between. The CDR3 runs 16 residues. The CDR3 DNA reads as TGTGCCAGCAGTTCTTTTGCCGCGGGCGCCTACAATGAGCAGTTCTTC. Its translation: CASSSFAAGAYNEQFF.

This sequence joins TRBV4-2 and TRBJ2-7, with 11 nucleotides matching TRBD2. The V segment lost 4 bases and the J segment 4 bases; nucleotides outside the gene matches: 9. The CDR3 covers 16 residues. Germline V lookup: CDR1 LGHNA, CDR2 YNFKEQ. The CDR3 DNA reads as TGTGCCAGCAGCCTGACTCGGACTAGCGGGTCGTACGAGCAGTACTTC. Its translation: CASSLTRTSGSYEQYF.

The genes are TRBV11-2 and TRBJ2-3, with unresolved D. Trimming cost V 8 bases and J 0 bases, with 12 bases left between them. The CDR3 loop spans 14 amino acids. Germline V gives CDR1 SGHAT, CDR2 FQNNGV. The CDR3 sequence: CASGRGSSTDTQYF. CDR3 in DNA: TGTGCCAGCGGTCGCGGATCTAGCACAGATACGCAGTATTTT.

The CDR3 DNA reads TGTGCCATCAGTGACATGGCGGGCACCGGGGAGCTGTTTTTT. Its translation: CAISDMAGTGELFF. The chain is built from TRBV10-3 and TRBJ2-2; a possible D gene is TRBD2 (5 bases). The CDR3 totals 14 residues. Trimming pared 3 bases from V and 4 bases from J, leaving 9 bases between. CDR1 is ENHRY and CDR2 is SYGVKD in the germline V gene.

The chain links TRBV5-4 to TRBJ2-3, with D perhaps matching TRBD1 (5 bases). The CDR3 runs to 15 residues. Trimming stripped 1 base from V and 2 bases from J, with 11 bases between. The germline gives CDR1 SGHNT, CDR2 YYREEE (reference sequence). This chain's CDR3 is CASSLWPRATDTQYF. The CDR3 coding sequence is TGTGCCAGCAGCTTGTGGCCCAGGGCCACAGATACGCAGTATTTT.

The chain uses TRBV13 and TRBJ2-7, with 10 bases that match TRBD1. Losses at the gene ends were 5 bases for V and 1 base for J; bases not matched to a gene: 5. This CDR3 has 15 residues. Germline CDR1 reads PRHDT; CDR2 reads FYEKMQ (reference sequence). CDR3 in amino acids: CASSPGQGPSYEQYF. The CDR3 DNA sequence: TGTGCCAGCAGCCCGGGACAGGGGCCTTCCTACGAGCAGTACTTC.

The chain recombines TRBV19 with TRBJ2-7; D is ambiguous. V was pared by 3 bases and J by 1 base, with 13 bases between. This CDR3 comprises 15 residues. The germline V gene encodes CDR1 LNHDA and CDR2 SQIVND (reference sequence). CDR3 coding DNA: TGTGCCAGTAGTATGCAGATCCTCTTTTCCTACGAGCAGTACTTC. It specifies CASSMQILFSYEQYF.